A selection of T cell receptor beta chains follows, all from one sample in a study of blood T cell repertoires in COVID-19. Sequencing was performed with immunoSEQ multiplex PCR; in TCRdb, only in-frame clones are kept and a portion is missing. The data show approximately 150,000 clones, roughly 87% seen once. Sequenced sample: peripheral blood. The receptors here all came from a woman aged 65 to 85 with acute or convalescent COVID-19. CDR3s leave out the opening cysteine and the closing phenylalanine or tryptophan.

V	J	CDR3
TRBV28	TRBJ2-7	ASSRGLAGVSYEQY
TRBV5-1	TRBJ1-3	ASSLWTVVSGNTIY
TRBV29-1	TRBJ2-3	SVEGGTGSTDTQY
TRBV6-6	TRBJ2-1	ASSSPSGIDYNEQF
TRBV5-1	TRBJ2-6	ASSSGQGAVGANVLT
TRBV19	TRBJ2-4	ASSIRGRDRSGLAKNIQY
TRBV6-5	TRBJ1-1	ASTVGGDTEAF
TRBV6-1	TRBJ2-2	ASSGSHGRGTGELF
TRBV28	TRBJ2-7	ASTLPRGIQY
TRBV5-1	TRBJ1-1	ASSLAGDNTEAF
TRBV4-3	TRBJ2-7	ASSLGLAEAYEQY
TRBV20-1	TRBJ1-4	SASEGAKNEKLF
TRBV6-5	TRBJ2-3	ASSTERGPTDTQY
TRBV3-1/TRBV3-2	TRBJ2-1	ASSQQTRSYNEQF
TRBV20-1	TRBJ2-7	SAQGPYEQY
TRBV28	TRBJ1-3	ASRRMTGGNTIY
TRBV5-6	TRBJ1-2	ASSFYGQNYGYT
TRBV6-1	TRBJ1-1	ASSESPRGNTEAF
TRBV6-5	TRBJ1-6	ASVGGSTYNSPLH
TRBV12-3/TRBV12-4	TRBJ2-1	ASSGLPNEQF
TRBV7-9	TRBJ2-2	ASSLGGSGTGELF
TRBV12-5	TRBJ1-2	ASGFFDDPTEQPTYGYT
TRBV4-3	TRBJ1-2	ASSPEGTLHNYGYT
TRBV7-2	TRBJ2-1	ASRYLTGTGIYNEQF
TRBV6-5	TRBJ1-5	ASSPGGSVQPQH